This T cell receptor beta chain was obtained from a study of cytomegalovirus exposure and HLA in healthy donors (dated by TCRdb to 2015 to 2018). For the wider study: An earlier analysis of roughly 570 of the donors reported about 280 Gb of sequence data and 117 million unique TCR beta sequences obtained from around 190 million T cells. An early release that covered roughly 600 HLA-typed donors contained approximately 300 gigabases of sequencing data and 65 million to 100 million unique TCR sequences. Among the approximately 400 genotyped donors, 81% belonged to the genetic ancestry cluster associated with self-reported Caucasian donors. The study aimed to test whether cataloging public T cell receptors could reveal signatures of past pathogen exposure. The T cell repertoires of 666 subjects were profiled by immunosequencing and related to cytomegalovirus serostatus. In addition to the first cohort of approximately 670 subjects, a separate validation cohort of approximately 130 different subjects was used. High-throughput TCR immunosequencing, statistical association of individual TCRs with disease status, and machine learning were combined to predict cytomegalovirus infection status. A later analysis re-analyzed previously published TCR beta repertoires from hundreds of donors and added high-resolution HLA genotyping to study TCR occurrence patterns. The later analysis used no new phenotypic data to find candidate immune exposures, relying instead on TCR beta sequences and their occurrence across donors. To decide whether each TCR beta V gene segment behaved as functional or pseudogenic, an earlier analysis of approximately 590 of the donors relied on high-throughput TCR beta sequencing. Alongside the repertoire data, information on donor age, sex, ethnicity and CMV serostatus was compiled. A later genetic analysis used genome-wide SNP genotypes for about 60% of the roughly 670 donors, treating that subset as a discovery cohort. Every repertoire in the discovery cohort had been generated on one and the same sequencing platform. HLA typing covered class I and class II loci at four-digit resolution. Typing coverage differed by locus: A, B, C, DRB1 and DQB1 were typed in about 629-640 donors, DQA1 in about 550, DPA1 in 600 to 610, and DPB1 in around 490. Five DR-DQ haplotypes were treated as single units for association and clustering because of strong linkage in the cohort. On average, approximately 250,000 unique TCR beta nucleotide sequences were sequenced per donor among more than 350 genotyped donors of the cohort, with roughly 18% of those sequences being non-productive.

The library was generated by the immunoSEQ multiplex PCR assay. A mixture of 60 forward primers for TCR Vbeta segments and 13 reverse primers for TCR Jbeta segments was used in the multiplex PCR. Amplification of the CDR3 region of rearranged TCR beta genes was performed with a multiplex PCR assay on genomic DNA. The Illumina HiSeq System was used to sequence the amplified TCR beta libraries as 87-base-pair reads. The authors' analysis ran thus. A later analysis counted some 80 million unique TCR beta chains across the roughly 700 repertoires, and roughly 11 million of these chains were shared by at least two donors. A nearest-neighbor algorithm error-corrected the raw reads and collapsed the reads into unique sequences, merging closely related sequences to remove PCR and sequencing errors. CDR3 sequences were aligned to IMGT reference sequences to assign V, D and J gene segments. For a sequence to be retained, at least a six-nucleotide match to both a V gene segment and a J gene segment was required. A rearrangement was called productive if the CDR3 had no stop codons and remained in frame with V and J, and every other rearrangement was called non-productive. CDR3 was defined according to IMGT convention as the region running from the second conserved V-encoded cysteine to the conserved J-encoded phenylalanine. The earlier analysis of 500 to 650 of the donors excluded any sequence lacking an unambiguous match to a single V gene segment. In an earlier analysis of 587 of the donors, V segments were called functional above 56.7% productive rearrangements and were called segregating when the between-donor standard deviation exceeded 5%. A statistical classification framework was developed to diagnose cytomegalovirus status using the catalog of TCR beta chain sequences. A later analysis assigned V and J genes by comparing TCR nucleotide sequences with IMGT/GENE-DB human TR gene sequences. Using the TCRdist pipeline, a later analysis assigned CDR3 sequences along with most-parsimonious VDJ recombination scenarios. In a later analysis, each TCR beta chain was defined by its CDR3 amino acid sequence together with its V-gene family, and reads lacking a unique V-gene family were excluded. A later analysis removed several hundred highly shared, low-generation-probability nucleotide sequences to deal with suspected cross-contamination and a sequencing artifact. A later analysis calculated a clonal expansion index for each public chain from normalized within-repertoire ranks of inferred template counts. In a later analysis, generation probabilities were computed using a VDJ recombination model fitted to out-of-frame rearrangements, and the results were checked against IGoR. Hypergeometric tests were used in a later analysis to score TCR-TCR, TCR-HLA and TCR-CMV co-occurrence, with a repertoire-size bias correction applied to the TCR pairs. A later analysis estimated false discovery rates by permuting HLA or CMV assignments 20 times. A later analysis grouped co-occurring TCRs with DBSCAN, adding TCRdist sequence similarity when clustering within HLA-allele-positive subsets. Co-occurrence clustering excluded repertoires with fewer than 30,000 or more than 120,000 public chains, plus five with anomalous nucleotide sharing. Entries here come from immuneACCESS through TCRdb and include only in-frame sequences with V and J called. Some clones fail to appear in such tables; in the studies checked, an unresolved V gene covers under half of the shortfall, and the cause of the remainder is unknown. For V, J and clone size, that table is used; D and trimming come from the DNA. This sample lists about 170,000 clones; 80% were detected once. The ten most abundant clones make up 4.5% of the sample.

From the cysteine up to the phenylalanine, the CDR3 has a length of 12 residues. The retained sequence is limited to the CDR3, 36 bases, with the frame set at the first base. Ends trimmed: V by 10 bases, J by 8 bases; bases unmatched to a gene: 9. The germline V gene (reference sequence) yields LNHDA for CDR1 and SQIVND for CDR2. The cohort consisted of 600 to 700 healthy bone marrow donors. At the time of sampling, every cohort member was nominally healthy, though immune exposures that went unrecorded were likely present. The donor was CMV seropositive and belonged to the group of 250 to 300 seropositive cohort members. Every donor gave a peripheral blood sample, and the peripheral blood mononuclear cells from that sample were used for TCR beta sequencing. The Qiagen DNeasy Blood Extraction Kit was used to extract genomic DNA from the blood cell samples. What the work shows at the level of the full study, not this receptor alone: Because counts were too low, seventeen rarely observed V segments, including chromosome 9 orphons, were excluded from the earlier analysis of fewer than 650 of the donors. A further reported finding was that TCR beta sequences accurately predicted the HLA-A and HLA-B alleles for most subjects in the first cohort. According to a later analysis, TCR association rates differed among HLA loci, with DRB1 alleles showing the most associated TCRs and HLA-C alleles showing the fewest. A later genetic analysis associated a missense DCLRE1C variant with V-gene and J-gene trimming of TCR beta chains, and an independent cohort replicated the association. Because HLA typing was unavailable for some donors at each locus, only the typed subset was used in association tests. The authors suggested that the approach could potentially be extended to other disease states and immunological phenotypes. A cluster of highly shared sequence variants was judged likely to be a technical artifact of the sequencing pipeline. Across donors, most TCR sequences were observed very rarely, whereas some public TCRs were present in many individuals. In vitro tests confirmed that a few of the cytomegalovirus-associated TCR beta chains recognize cytomegalovirus antigens. In a later analysis, several top co-occurrence clusters were reported to appear linked to parvovirus B19, influenza, CMV and Epstein-Barr virus. Linkage disequilibrium might explain the correlated functional status among segregating V segments, but an unknown experimental factor could not be ruled out. At a false discovery rate of 0.05, a later analysis linked around 15,000 TCR beta sequences to specific HLA alleles. A later analysis found that HLA-associated TCR beta chains were more clonally expanded and had lower generation probabilities than equally common non-associated chains. When HLA alleles, especially DR and DQ, strongly co-occurred, attributing TCR associations to individual alleles was difficult. The classifier was reported to diagnose cytomegalovirus status with high specificity and sensitivity in both the original and validation cohorts. For the cohort, immune exposure information was limited to CMV serostatus. According to a later genetic analysis, donors in an Asian-associated ancestry cluster had fewer N-insertions in productive TCRs than the roughly 700-donor mean. The 87-base-pair reads could not distinguish some IMGT-functional V segments, including TRBV6-2 and TRBV6-3, so those segments were excluded. Presence/absence analyses assumed roughly uniform sequencing depth across donors, an assumption that may not hold. A total of 150 or so TCR beta chains were listed by the study as associated with cytomegalovirus. In an earlier analysis of about 600 of the donors, most TCR beta V segments appeared in productive rearrangements about 87% or about 30% of the time, broadly matching IMGT annotations. The cohort was sequenced for TCR beta chains only, and without alpha or paired-chain data the features that could be detected were limited. Most CMV-associated TCR beta chains appeared to be HLA-restricted in a later analysis, and the HLA associations seemed to be driven largely by CMV exposure.

Details on this clone: Its antigen is currently not known. No much larger clone exists at a distance of one base, and base qualities are not known.

The V gene is TRBV19 and the J gene is TRBJ1-2; 8 central nucleotides agree with TRBD1. The sequenced material came from PBMCs. This sequence was found in a woman aged 50 to 60 in good health and CMV-seropositive. The CDR3 reads as follows: CATQPQGAGYTF. DNA sequence: TGTGCCACCCAACCCCAGGGGGCCGGCTACACCTTC.